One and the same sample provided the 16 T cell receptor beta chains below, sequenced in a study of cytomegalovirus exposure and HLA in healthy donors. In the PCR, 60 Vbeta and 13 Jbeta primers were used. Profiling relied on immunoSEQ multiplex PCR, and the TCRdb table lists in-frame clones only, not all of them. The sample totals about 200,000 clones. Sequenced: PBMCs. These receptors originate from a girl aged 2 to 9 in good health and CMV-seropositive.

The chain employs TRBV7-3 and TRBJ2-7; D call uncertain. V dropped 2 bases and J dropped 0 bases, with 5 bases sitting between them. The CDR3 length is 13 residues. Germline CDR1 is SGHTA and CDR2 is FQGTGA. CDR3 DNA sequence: TGTGCCAGCAGCTTATCTAGCTCCTACGAGCAGTACTTC. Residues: CASSLSSSYEQYF.

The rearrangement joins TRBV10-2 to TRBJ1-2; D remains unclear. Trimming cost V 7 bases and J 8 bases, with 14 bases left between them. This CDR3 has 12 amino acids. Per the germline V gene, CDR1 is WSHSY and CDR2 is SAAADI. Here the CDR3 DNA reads TGCGCCAGCACAGAAATTGATCGAGGCTACACCTTC. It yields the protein CASTEIDRGYTF.

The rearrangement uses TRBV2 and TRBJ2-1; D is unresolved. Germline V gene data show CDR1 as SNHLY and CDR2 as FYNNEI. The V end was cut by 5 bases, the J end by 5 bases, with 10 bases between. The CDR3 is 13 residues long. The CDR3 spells CASSSVFNNEQFF. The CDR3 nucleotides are TGTGCCAGCAGTTCCGTTTTTAACAATGAGCAGTTCTTC.

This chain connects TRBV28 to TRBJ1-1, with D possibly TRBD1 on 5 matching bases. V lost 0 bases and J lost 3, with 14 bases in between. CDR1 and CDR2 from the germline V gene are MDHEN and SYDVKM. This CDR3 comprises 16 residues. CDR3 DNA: TGTGCCAGCAGTTTATGGGAGGGCAGGGAGGACACTGAAGCTTTCTTT. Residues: CASSLWEGREDTEAFF.

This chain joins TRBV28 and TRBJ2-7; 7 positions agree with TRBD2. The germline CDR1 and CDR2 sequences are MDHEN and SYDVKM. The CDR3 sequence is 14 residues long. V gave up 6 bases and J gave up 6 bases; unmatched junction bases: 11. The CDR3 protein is CASRSSGTKGEQYF. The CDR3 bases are TGTGCCAGCAGATCTTCCGGGACTAAGGGCGAGCAGTACTTC.

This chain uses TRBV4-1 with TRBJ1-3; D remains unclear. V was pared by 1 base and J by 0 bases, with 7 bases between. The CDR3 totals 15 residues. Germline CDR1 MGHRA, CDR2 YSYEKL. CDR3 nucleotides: TGCGCCAGCAGCCAAGGGCAGAACTCTGGAAACACCATATATTTT. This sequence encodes CASSQGQNSGNTIYF.

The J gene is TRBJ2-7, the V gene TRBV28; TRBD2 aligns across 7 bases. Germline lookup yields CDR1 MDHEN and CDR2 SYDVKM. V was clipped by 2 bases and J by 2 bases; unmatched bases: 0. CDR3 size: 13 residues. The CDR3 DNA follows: TGTGCCAGCAGTTTAGCGGGAGCCTACGAGCAGTACTTC. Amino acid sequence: CASSLAGAYEQYF.

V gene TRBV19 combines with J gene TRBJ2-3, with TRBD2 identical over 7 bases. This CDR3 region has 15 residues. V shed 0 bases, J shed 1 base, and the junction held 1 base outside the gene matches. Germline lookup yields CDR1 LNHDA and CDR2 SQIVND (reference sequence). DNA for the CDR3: TGTGCCAGTAGTATAGAAGGGAGGGGCACAGATACGCAGTATTTT. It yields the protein CASSIEGRGTDTQYF.

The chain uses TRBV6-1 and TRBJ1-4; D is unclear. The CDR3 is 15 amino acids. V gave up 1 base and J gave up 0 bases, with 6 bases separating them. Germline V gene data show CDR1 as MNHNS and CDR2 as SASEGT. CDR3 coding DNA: TGTGCCAGCAGTGAAGAGGGAGCAACTAATGAAAAACTGTTTTTT. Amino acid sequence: CASSEEGATNEKLFF.

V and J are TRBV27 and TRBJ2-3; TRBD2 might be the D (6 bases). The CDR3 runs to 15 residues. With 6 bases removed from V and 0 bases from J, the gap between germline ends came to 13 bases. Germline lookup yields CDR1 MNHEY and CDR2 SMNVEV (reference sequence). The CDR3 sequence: CASRIGTSSTDTQYF. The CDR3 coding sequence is TGTGCCAGCAGAATCGGGACTTCAAGCACAGATACGCAGTATTTT.

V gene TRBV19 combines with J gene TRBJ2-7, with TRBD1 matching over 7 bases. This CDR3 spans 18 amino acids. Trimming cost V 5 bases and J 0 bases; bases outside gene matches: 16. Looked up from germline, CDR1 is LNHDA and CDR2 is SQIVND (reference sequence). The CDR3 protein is CASSQQSRATGPSYEQYF. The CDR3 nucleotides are TGTGCCAGTAGTCAGCAATCCCGAGCGACAGGGCCCTCCTACGAGCAGTACTTC.

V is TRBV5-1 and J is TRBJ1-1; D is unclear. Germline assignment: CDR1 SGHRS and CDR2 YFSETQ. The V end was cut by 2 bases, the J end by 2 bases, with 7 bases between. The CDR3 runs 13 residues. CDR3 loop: CASSFNPNTEAFF. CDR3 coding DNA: TGCGCCAGCAGCTTTAATCCCAACACTGAAGCTTTCTTT.

CDR3: CASRARGVGTEAFF. CDR3 DNA: TGTGCCAGCAGGGCCCGGGGGGTGGGCACTGAAGCTTTCTTT. The V gene is TRBV6-1, the J gene TRBJ1-1; possible D gene TRBD1, 5 bases. There are 14 residues in the CDR3. V dropped 6 bases and J dropped 4 bases, with 15 bases sitting between them. CDR1 MNHNS and CDR2 SASEGT come from the germline V gene.

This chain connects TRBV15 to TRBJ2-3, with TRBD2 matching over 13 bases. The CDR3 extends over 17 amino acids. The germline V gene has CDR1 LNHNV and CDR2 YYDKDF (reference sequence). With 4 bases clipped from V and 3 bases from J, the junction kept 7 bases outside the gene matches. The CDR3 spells CATSTELAGGPTDTQYF. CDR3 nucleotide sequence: TGTGCCACCAGCACAGAACTAGCGGGAGGGCCTACAGATACGCAGTATTTT.

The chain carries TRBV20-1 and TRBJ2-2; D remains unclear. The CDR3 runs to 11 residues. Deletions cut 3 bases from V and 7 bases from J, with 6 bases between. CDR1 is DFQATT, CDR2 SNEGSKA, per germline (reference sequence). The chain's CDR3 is CSARRFGELFF. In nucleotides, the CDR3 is TGCAGTGCTAGGAGGTTCGGGGAGCTGTTTTTT.

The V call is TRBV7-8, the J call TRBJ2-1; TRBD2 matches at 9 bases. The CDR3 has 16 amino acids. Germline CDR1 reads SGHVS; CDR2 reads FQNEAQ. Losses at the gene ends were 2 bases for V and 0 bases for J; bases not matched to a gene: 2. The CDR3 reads CASSLQAGGSYNEQFF. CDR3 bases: TGTGCCAGCAGCTTACAAGCGGGAGGCTCCTACAATGAGCAGTTCTTC. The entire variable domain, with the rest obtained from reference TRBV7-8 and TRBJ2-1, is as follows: GAGVSQSPRYKVAKRGQDVALRCDPISGHVSLFWYQQALGQGPEFLTYFQNEAQLDKSGLPSDRFFAERPEGSVSTLKIQRTQQEDSAVYLCASSLQAGGSYNEQFFGPGTRLTVL.